This T cell receptor beta chain originates from a study of blood T cells in healthy people across ages. The second PCR ran about 6 to 12 cycles with a sample-barcoded 5' primer and J-beta primers. All cDNA molecules were each tagged by a template-switch adaptor with 12 random nucleotides. TCRdb itself ran the 5' RACE reads through MiXCR, one entry per CDR3 protein. The table has about a million distinct CDR3 sequences, roughly 48% seen once; the top ten hold around an eighth. All donors came from Russia, were Caucasian and healthy, and spanned ages roughly 6 to 95. The CDR3 is 11 residues long. Germline-derived CDR1 and CDR2 are DFQATT and SNEGSKA (reference sequence). The V and J ends lost 5 bases and 5 bases, in that order; junction bases with no gene match: 2.

The sample comprised blood. The chain carries TRBV20-1 and TRBJ2-5, with TRBD1 matching 7 bases. This receptor was taken from a man aged 25-45 years in good health. DNA of the CDR3: TGCAGTGCTGCCAGGGGGGAGACCCAGTACTTC. It is translated as CSAARGETQYF.